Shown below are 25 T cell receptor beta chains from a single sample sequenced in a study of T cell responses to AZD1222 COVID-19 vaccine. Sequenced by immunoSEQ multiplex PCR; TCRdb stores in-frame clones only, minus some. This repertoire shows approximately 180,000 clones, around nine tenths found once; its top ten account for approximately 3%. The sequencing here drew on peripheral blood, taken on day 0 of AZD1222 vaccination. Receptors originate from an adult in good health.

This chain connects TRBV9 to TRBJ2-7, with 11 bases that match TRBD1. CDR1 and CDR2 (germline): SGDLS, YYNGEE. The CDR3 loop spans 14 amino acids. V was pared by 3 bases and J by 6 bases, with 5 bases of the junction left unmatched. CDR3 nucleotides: TGTGCCAGCAGCGCGACCGGGACAGGGGGCGAGCAGTACTTC. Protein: CASSATGTGGEQYF.

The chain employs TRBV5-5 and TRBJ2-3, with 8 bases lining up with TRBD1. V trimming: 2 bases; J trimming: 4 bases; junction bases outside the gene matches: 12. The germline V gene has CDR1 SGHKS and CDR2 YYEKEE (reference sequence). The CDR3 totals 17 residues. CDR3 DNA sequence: TGTGCCAGCAGCTTAACCGACAGGGGATCCTTACCAGATACGCAGTATTTT. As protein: CASSLTDRGSLPDTQYF.

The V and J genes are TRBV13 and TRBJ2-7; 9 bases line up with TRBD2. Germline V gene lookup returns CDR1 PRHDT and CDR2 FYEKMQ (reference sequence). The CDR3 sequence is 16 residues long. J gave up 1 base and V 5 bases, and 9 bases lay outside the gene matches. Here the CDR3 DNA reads TGTGCCAGCAGCCCCGGGGCTAGCGGGAATTCCTACGAGCAGTACTTC. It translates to CASSPGASGNSYEQYF.

In DNA form, the CDR3 reads TGTGCCAGCAGCGTAGCAGCGGGCGTGTCCTACAATGAGCAGTTCTTC. Its translation is CASSVAAGVSYNEQFF. The rearrangement links TRBV9 to TRBJ2-1; possible D gene TRBD2, 6 bases. The V and J ends lost 0 bases and 1 base respectively, with 11 bases between them. Germline V gene data show CDR1 as SGDLS and CDR2 as YYNGEE. This CDR3 contains 16 residues.

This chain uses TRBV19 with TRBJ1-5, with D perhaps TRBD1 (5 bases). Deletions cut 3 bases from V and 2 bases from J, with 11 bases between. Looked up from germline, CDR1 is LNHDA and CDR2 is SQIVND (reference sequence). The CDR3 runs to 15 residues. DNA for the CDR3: TGTGCCAGTAGTATGCAGGGAGGCGGCAATCAGCCCCAGCATTTT. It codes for CASSMQGGGNQPQHF.

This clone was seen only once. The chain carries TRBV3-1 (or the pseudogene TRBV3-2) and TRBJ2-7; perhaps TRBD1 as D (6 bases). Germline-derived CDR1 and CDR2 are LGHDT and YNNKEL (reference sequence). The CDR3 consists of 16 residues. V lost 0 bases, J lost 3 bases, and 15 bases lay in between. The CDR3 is CASSQDLPDRNYEQYF. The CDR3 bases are TGTGCCAGCAGCCAAGATCTCCCAGACAGGAACTACGAGCAGTACTTC.

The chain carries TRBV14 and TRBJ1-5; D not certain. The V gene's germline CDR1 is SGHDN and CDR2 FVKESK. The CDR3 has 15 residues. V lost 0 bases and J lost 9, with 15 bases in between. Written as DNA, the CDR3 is TGTGCCAGCAGCCAAGAATTATATCCTAGTATGCCCCAGCATTTT. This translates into CASSQELYPSMPQHF.

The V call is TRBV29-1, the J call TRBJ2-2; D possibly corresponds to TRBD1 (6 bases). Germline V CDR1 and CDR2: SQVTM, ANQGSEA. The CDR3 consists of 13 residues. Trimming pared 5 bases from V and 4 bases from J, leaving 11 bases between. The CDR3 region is CSVRQAGTGELFF. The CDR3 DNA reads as TGCAGCGTTAGACAGGCGGGCACCGGGGAGCTGTTTTTT.

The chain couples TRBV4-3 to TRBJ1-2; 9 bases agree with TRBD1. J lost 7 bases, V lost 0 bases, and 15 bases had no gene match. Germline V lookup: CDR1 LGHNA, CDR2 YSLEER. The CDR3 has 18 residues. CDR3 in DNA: TGCGCCAGCAGCCAAGATTTAGTCGGCCGGGACAGGGTTCCTGGCTACACCTTC. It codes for CASSQDLVGRDRVPGYTF.

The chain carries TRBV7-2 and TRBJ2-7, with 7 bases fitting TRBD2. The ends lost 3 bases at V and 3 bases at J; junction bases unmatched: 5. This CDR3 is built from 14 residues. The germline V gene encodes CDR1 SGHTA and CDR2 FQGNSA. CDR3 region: CASSFGGDNYEQYF. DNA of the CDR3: TGTGCCAGCAGCTTTGGGGGGGATAACTACGAGCAGTACTTC.

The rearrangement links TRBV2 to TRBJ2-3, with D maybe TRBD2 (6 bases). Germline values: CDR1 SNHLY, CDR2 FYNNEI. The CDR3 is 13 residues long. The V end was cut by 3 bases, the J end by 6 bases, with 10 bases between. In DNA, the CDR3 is TGTGCCAGCAGTGATAACGGGGGTGATACGCAGTATTTT. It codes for CASSDNGGDTQYF.

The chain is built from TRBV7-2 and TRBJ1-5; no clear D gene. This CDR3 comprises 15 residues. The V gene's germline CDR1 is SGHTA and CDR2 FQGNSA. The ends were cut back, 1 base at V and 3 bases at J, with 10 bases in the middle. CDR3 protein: CASSLVRGNNQPQHF. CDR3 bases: TGTGCCAGCAGCTTAGTGCGGGGAAACAATCAGCCCCAGCATTTT. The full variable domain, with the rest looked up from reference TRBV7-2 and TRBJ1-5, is GAGVSQSPSNKVTEKGKDVELRCDPISGHTALYWYRQSLGQGLEFLIYFQGNSAPDKSGLPSDRFSAERTGGSVSTLTIQRTQQEDSAVYLCASSLVRGNNQPQHFGDGTRLSIL.

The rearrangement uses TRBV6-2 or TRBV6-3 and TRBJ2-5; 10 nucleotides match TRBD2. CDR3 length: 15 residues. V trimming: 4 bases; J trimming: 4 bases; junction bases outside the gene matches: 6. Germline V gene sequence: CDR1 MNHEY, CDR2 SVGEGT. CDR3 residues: CASSSKRGGAETQYF. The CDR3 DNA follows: TGTGCCAGCAGTTCAAAGCGGGGGGGCGCAGAGACCCAGTACTTC.

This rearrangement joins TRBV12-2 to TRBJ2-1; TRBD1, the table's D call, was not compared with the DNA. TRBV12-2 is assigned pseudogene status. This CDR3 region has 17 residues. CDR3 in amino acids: CANRLGCTGKGYNEQFF. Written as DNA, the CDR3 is TGTGCAAATCGCTTGGGGTGCACAGGGAAGGGCTACAATGAGCAGTTCTTC.

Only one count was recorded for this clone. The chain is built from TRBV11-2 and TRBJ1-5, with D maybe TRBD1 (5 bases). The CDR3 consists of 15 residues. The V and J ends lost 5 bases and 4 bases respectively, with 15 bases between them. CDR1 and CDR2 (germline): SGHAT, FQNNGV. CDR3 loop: CASSRRAGGNQPQHF. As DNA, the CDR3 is TGTGCCAGCAGCCGACGGGCCGGGGGAAATCAGCCCCAGCATTTT.

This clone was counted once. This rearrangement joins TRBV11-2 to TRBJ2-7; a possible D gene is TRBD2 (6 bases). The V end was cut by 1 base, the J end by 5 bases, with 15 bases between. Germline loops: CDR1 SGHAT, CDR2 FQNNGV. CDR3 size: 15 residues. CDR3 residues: CASSLVPFGEDEQYF. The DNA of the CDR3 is TGTGCCAGCAGCTTAGTCCCCTTTGGGGAGGACGAGCAGTACTTC.

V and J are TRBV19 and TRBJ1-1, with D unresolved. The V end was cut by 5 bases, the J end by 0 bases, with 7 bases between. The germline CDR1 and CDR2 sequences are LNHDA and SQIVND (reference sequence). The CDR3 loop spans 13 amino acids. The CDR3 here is CASSSSLNTEAFF. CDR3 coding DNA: TGTGCCAGTAGTTCTTCGTTGAACACTGAAGCTTTCTTT.

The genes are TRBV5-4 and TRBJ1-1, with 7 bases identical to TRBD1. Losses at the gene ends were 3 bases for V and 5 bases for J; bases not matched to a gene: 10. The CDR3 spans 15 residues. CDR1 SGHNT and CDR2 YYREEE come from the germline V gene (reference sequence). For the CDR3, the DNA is TGTGCCAGCAGCTGGGACAGCCCCCGGAGGACTGAAGCTTTCTTT. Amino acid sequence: CASSWDSPRRTEAFF.

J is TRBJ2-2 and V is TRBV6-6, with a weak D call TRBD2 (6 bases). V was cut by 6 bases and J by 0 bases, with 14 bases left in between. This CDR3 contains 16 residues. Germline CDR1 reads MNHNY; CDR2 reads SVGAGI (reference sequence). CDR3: CASSRAGPANTGELFF. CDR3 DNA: TGTGCCAGCAGCCGAGCGGGCCCCGCGAACACCGGGGAGCTGTTTTTT.

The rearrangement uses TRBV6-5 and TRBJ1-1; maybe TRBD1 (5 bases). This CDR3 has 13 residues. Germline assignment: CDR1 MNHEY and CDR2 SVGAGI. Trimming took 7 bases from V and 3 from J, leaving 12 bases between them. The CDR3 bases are TGTGCCAGCACCAAGGAGGGGTACACTGAAGCTTTCTTT. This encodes CASTKEGYTEAFF.

CDR3 DNA sequence: TGTGCCAGCAGTCCTCGGACAGGGGGTGGCTACACCTTC. This sequence encodes CASSPRTGGGYTF. V is TRBV27 and J is TRBJ1-2; 10 bases align to TRBD1. The V and J ends lost 5 bases and 7 bases, in that order; junction bases with no gene match: 4. Germline V gene lookup returns CDR1 MNHEY and CDR2 SMNVEV (reference sequence). CDR3 length: 13 residues.

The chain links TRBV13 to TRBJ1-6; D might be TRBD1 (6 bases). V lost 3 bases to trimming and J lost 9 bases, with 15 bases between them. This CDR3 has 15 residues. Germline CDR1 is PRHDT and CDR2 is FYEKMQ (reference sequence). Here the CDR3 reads CASSFFTGKSSPLHF. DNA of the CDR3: TGTGCCAGCAGCTTTTTTACAGGGAAGTCTTCACCCCTCCACTTT.

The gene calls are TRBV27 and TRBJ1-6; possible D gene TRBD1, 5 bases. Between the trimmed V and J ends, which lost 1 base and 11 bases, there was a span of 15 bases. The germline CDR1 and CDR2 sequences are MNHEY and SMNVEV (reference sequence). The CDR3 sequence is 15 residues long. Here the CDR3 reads CASSLYFGAEAPLHF. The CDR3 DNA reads TGTGCCAGCAGTTTATATTTCGGGGCTGAGGCACCCCTCCACTTT.

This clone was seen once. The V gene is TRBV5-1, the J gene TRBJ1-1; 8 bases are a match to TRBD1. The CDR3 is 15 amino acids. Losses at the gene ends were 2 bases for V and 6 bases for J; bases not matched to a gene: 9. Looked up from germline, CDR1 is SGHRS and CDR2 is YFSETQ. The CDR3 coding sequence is TGCGCCAGCAGCTTTAGGACAGGGACGGACGCTGAAGCTTTCTTT. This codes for CASSFRTGTDAEAFF.

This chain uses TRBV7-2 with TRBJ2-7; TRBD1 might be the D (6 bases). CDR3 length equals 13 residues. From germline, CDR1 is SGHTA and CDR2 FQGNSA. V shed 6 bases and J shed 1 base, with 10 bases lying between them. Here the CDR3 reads CASRPRGSYEQYF. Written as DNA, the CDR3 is TGTGCCAGCAGACCCAGGGGTTCCTACGAGCAGTACTTC.